The rows below give T cell receptor beta chains drawn from one sample of a study of blood T cell repertoires in COVID-19. The protocol was immunoSEQ multiplex PCR, while the TCRdb copy is restricted to in-frame clones and leaves out a portion. The table includes a few hundred thousand clones, 75% to 85% detected once. The sequencing input was peripheral blood. These receptors were obtained from a woman older than 75 with COVID-19, enrolled during active disease. Each CDR3 is given with its conserved first and last residue. The D gene is left open where the match is weak.

V,J,D,CDR3,DNA
TRBV11-2,TRBJ2-7,TRBD2,CASREGTSRLYEQYF,TGTGCCAGCAGGGAAGGGACTAGCCGACTCTACGAGCAGTACTTC
TRBV4-1,TRBJ2-4,TRBD2,CASSYRLAGENIQYF,TGCGCCAGCAGCTACCGACTAGCGGGGGAGAACATTCAGTACTTC
TRBV7-2,TRBJ1-3,-,CASGGGSSGNTIYF,TGTGCCAGCGGTGGGGGGAGCTCTGGAAACACCATATATTTT
TRBV12-5,TRBJ1-2,-,CASGQGNYGYTF,TGTGCTAGTGGACAGGGAAACTATGGCTACACCTTC
TRBV9,TRBJ2-3,TRBD2,CASSVSASGADTQYF,TGTGCCAGCAGCGTAAGTGCTAGCGGAGCAGATACGCAGTATTTT
TRBV4-1,TRBJ2-5,-,CASSQPASRRTQYF,TGCGCCAGCAGCCAACCGGCTAGCAGAAGGACCCAGTACTTC
TRBV28,TRBJ2-2,TRBD2,CASSLTGRRGELFF,TGTGCCAGCAGTTTAACCGGGAGGAGAGGGGAGCTGTTTTTT
TRBV6-4,TRBJ2-3,-,CASSQDLGAYTQYF,TGTGCCAGCAGCCAGGACCTGGGGGCATATACGCAGTATTTT
TRBV28,TRBJ2-7,-,CASTKAGNSYEQYF,TGTGCCAGCACCAAAGCGGGTAACTCCTACGAGCAGTACTTC
TRBV14,TRBJ2-1,-,CASSQGLYNEQFF,TGTGCCAGCAGCCAGGGACTTTACAATGAGCAGTTCTTC
TRBV3-1/TRBV3-2,TRBJ2-7,TRBD2,CASSQEAGVISYEQYF,TGTGCCAGCAGCCAAGAGGCGGGAGTCATCTCCTACGAGCAGTACTTC
TRBV9,TRBJ2-6,-,CASSVVANSGANVLTF,TGTGCCAGCAGCGTAGTAGCCAACTCTGGGGCCAACGTCCTGACTTTC
TRBV16,TRBJ2-5,TRBD2,CASSRQGGETQYF,TGTGCCAGCAGCCGCCAGGGAGGGGAGACCCAGTACTTC